This passage covers 15 T cell receptor beta chains from one sample sequenced in a study of blood T cell repertoires in COVID-19. The repertoire was sequenced with immunoSEQ multiplex PCR; TCRdb's copy has only in-frame clones and lacks some. This table has about 160,000 clones, 88% appearing once. Sequenced input: PBMCs or T cells enriched from blood (not recorded which). The receptors were sampled from a woman in her forties or fifties who had recovered from COVID-19.

This clone has a handful of counts. The chain is built from TRBV27 and TRBJ2-2; TRBD1 matches at 7 bases. CDR1 MNHEY and CDR2 SMNVEV come from the germline V gene (reference sequence). This CDR3 has 14 amino acids. V shed 6 bases and J 6 bases; nucleotides not matched to a gene: 7. The CDR3 region is CASRPGQVAGELFF. In nucleotides, the CDR3 is TGTGCCAGCAGGCCCGGACAGGTTGCCGGGGAGCTGTTTTTT.

The chain combines TRBV7-7 with TRBJ2-7; 9 nucleotides line up with TRBD1. Germline assignment: CDR1 SSHAT and CDR2 FNYEAQ (reference sequence). CDR3 length equals 15 residues. V trimming: 5 bases; J trimming: 2 bases; junction bases outside the gene matches: 7. The CDR3, as DNA: TGTGCCAGCAGCAACAGGGGGCCTCAGGCCTACGAGCAGTACTTC. Translation gives CASSNRGPQAYEQYF.

This chain links TRBV9 with TRBJ1-5; tentative D call: TRBD1 (5 bases). Deletions cut 3 bases from V and 3 bases from J, with 7 bases between. Germline V gene sequence: CDR1 SGDLS, CDR2 YYNGEE. CDR3 length: 13 residues. The CDR3 sequence is CASSGGVNQPQHF. In DNA form, the CDR3 reads TGTGCCAGCAGCGGGGGCGTCAATCAGCCCCAGCATTTT.

The chain uses TRBV27 and TRBJ2-7, with 7 bases that match TRBD2. With 3 bases clipped from V and 4 bases from J, the junction kept 6 bases outside the gene matches. Germline V lookup: CDR1 MNHEY, CDR2 SMNVEV (reference sequence). The CDR3 totals 14 residues. In nucleotides, the CDR3 is TGTGCCAGCAGTTTGGGAGGGTTCGAATACGAGCAGTACTTC. It is translated as CASSLGGFEYEQYF.

The chain recombines TRBV18 with TRBJ1-2; no definite D call. CDR3 length equals 12 residues. Germline-derived CDR1 and CDR2 are KGHSH and LQKENI. V was clipped by 2 bases and J by 8 bases, with 9 bases between them. The chain's CDR3 is CASSPENRGYTF. DNA for the CDR3: TGTGCCAGCTCACCAGAAAATCGGGGCTACACCTTC.

V is TRBV6-5 and J is TRBJ2-7; TRBD2 might be the D (5 bases). This CDR3 comprises 16 residues. Germline V gene lookup returns CDR1 MNHEY and CDR2 SVGAGI. Trimming removed 0 bases from V and 0 bases from J, with 12 bases in between. CDR3 protein: CASSYSRRRSSYEQYF. The CDR3 DNA is TGTGCCAGCAGTTACTCGAGACGGAGGAGCTCCTACGAGCAGTACTTC.

The gene calls are TRBV5-8 and TRBJ2-3; 7 nucleotides line up with TRBD2. V dropped 4 bases and J dropped 2; count of bases not matched to a gene: 7. The CDR3 length is 15 residues. In germline, CDR1 is SGHTS, CDR2 YDEGEE. This chain's CDR3 is CASSQSGGATDTQYF. In DNA form, the CDR3 reads TGTGCCAGCAGCCAGTCGGGGGGAGCCACAGATACGCAGTATTTT.

V and J are TRBV19 and TRBJ1-1; TRBD1 matches at 7 bases. J was trimmed by 0 bases and V by 3 bases; bases with no gene match: 7. The CDR3 consists of 16 residues. Germline V gene lookup returns CDR1 LNHDA and CDR2 SQIVND (reference sequence). CDR3 sequence (DNA): TGTGCCAGTAGTATTACTGTGGGACAGATGAACACTGAAGCTTTCTTT. It encodes CASSITVGQMNTEAFF.

The rearrangement uses TRBV30 and TRBJ1-4; possible D gene TRBD1, 6 bases. Germline CDR1 reads GTSNPN; CDR2 reads SVGIG (reference sequence). Trimming cost V 8 bases and J 8 bases, with 18 bases left between them. The CDR3 is 13 residues long. In nucleotides, the CDR3 is TGTGCCGGGGAACAGGGAAGAGGCGAAAAACTGTTTTTT. It codes for CAGEQGRGEKLFF. The entire variable domain, with the rest obtained from reference TRBV30 and TRBJ1-4, is as follows: SQTIHQWPATLVQPVGSPLSLECTVEGTSNPNLYWYRQAAGRGLQLLFYSVGIGQISSEVPQNLSASRPQDRQFILSSKKLLLSDSGFYLCAGEQGRGEKLFFGSGTQLSVL.

CDR3 loop: CASSLWEGGEQFF. DNA of the CDR3: TGTGCCAGCAGCTTATGGGAGGGGGGCGAGCAGTTCTTC. The rearrangement joins TRBV7-3 to TRBJ2-1; possible D gene TRBD2, 7 bases. The CDR3 has 13 amino acids. V was pared by 2 bases and J by 10 bases, with 12 bases between. CDR1 and CDR2 from the germline V gene are SGHTA and FQGTGA.

This chain uses TRBV6-2 or TRBV6-3 with TRBJ2-1; D uncertain. CDR1 is MNHEY, CDR2 SVGEGT, per germline. Trimming stripped 0 bases from V and 4 bases from J, with 16 bases between. This CDR3 is 17 amino acids long. The CDR3 sequence is CASSYSTKHISYNEQFF. The CDR3 DNA reads as TGTGCCAGCAGTTACTCAACTAAGCACATCTCTTACAATGAGCAGTTCTTC.

The chain is built from TRBV19 and TRBJ2-1; 7 positions match TRBD2. V gave up 3 bases and J gave up 7 bases; unmatched junction bases: 9. CDR1 is LNHDA, CDR2 SQIVND, per germline (reference sequence). The CDR3 spans 15 residues. In DNA, the CDR3 is TGTGCCAGTAGTATGAGCGAGCGGGGCCTAAATGAGCAGTTCTTC. Amino acid sequence: CASSMSERGLNEQFF.

V is TRBV3-1 (or the pseudogene TRBV3-2) and J is TRBJ2-7; no reliable D call. Germline V gene data show CDR1 as LGHDT and CDR2 as YNNKEL (reference sequence). The V end was cut by 10 bases, the J end by 3 bases, with 22 bases between. The CDR3 extends over 15 amino acids. CDR3 loop: CATDGGGTKFYEQYF. In DNA, the CDR3 is TGTGCCACCGACGGCGGCGGTACAAAGTTCTACGAGCAGTACTTC.

The chain combines TRBV7-6 with TRBJ2-5; 12 bases line up with TRBD1. The CDR3 runs to 16 residues. Trimming took 4 bases from V and 4 from J; bases not matched to a gene: 7. The germline gives CDR1 SGHVS, CDR2 FNYEAQ. CDR3 in amino acids: CASSYGTGGAGETQYF. CDR3 nucleotides: TGTGCCAGCAGCTATGGGACAGGGGGCGCCGGAGAGACCCAGTACTTC.

The chain has TRBV18 and TRBJ2-3; perhaps TRBD2 as D (5 bases). This CDR3 region has 15 residues. The germline V gene encodes CDR1 KGHSH and CDR2 LQKENI. V was trimmed by 5 bases and J by 2 bases, leaving 14 bases between them. This CDR3 is CASSTTGSFTDTQYF. The DNA of the CDR3 is TGTGCCAGCTCAACCACGGGAAGCTTCACAGATACGCAGTATTTT.